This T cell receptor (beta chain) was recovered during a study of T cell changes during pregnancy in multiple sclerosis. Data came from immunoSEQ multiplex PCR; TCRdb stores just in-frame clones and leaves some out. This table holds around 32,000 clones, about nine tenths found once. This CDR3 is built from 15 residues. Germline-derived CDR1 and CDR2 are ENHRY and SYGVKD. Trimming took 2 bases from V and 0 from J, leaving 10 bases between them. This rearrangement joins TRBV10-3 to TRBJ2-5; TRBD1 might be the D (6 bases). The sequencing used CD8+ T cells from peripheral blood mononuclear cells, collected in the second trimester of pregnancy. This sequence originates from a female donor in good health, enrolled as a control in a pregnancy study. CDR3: CAISEDRQNQETQYF. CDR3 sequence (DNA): TGTGCCATCAGTGAGGACAGGCAAAACCAAGAGACCCAGTACTTC.